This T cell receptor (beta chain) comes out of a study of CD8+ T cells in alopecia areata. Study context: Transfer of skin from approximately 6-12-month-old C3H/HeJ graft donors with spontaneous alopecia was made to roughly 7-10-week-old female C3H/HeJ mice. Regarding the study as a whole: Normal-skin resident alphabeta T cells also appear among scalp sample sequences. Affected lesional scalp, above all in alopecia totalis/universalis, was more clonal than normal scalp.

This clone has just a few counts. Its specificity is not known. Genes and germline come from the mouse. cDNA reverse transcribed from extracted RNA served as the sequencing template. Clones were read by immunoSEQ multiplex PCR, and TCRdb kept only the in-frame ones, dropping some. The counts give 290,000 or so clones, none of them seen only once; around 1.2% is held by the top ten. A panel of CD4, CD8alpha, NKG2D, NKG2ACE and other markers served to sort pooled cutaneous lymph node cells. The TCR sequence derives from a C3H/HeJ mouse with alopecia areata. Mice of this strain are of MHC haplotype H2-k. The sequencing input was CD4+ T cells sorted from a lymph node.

CDR3 DNA (partial): TGTGCCAGCAGTCCCCCGGGACAGAAC. Protein: CASSPPGQN. The entire CDR3 is CASSPPGQNTLYF. This chain joins TRBV13-1 and TRBJ2-4; 7 positions match TRBD1. The DNA ends 4 residues before the CDR3 does, and the rest of the CDR3 is filled in from the germline J gene. Germline V gene data show CDR1 as NSHNY and CDR2 as SYGAGN. This CDR3 spans 13 amino acids.